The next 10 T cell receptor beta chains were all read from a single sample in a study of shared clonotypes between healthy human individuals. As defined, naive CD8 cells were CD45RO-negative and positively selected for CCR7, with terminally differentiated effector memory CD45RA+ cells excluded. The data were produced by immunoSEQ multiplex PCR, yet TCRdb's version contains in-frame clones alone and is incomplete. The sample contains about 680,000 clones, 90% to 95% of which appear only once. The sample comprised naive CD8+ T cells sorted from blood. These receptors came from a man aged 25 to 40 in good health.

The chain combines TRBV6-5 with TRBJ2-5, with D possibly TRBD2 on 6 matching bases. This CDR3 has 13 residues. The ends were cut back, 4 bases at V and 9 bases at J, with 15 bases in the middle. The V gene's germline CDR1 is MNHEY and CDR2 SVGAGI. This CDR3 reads CASSLRAPGAQYF. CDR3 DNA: TGTGCCAGCAGTTTGAGAGCCCCGGGGGCCCAGTACTTC.

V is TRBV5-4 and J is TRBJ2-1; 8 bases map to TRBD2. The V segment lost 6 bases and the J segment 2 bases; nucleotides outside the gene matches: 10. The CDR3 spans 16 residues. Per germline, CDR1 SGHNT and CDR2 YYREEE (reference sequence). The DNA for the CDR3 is TGTGCCAGCACCTCAAGCGGGAGAGTACCCTACAATGAGCAGTTCTTC. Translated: CASTSSGRVPYNEQFF.

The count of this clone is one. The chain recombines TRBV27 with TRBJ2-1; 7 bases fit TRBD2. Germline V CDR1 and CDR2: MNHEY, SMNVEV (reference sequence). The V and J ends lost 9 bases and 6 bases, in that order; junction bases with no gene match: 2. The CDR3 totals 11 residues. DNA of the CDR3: TGTGCCAGAGGGACTACCAATGAGCAGTTCTTC. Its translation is CARGTTNEQFF.

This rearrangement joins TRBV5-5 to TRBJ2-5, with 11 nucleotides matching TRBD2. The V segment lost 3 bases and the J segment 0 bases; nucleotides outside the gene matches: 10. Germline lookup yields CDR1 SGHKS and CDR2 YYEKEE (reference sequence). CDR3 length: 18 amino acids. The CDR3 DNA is TGTGCCAGCAGCTGGGAGGTTAGCGGGAGGGGGTACCAAGAGACCCAGTACTTC. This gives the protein CASSWEVSGRGYQETQYF.

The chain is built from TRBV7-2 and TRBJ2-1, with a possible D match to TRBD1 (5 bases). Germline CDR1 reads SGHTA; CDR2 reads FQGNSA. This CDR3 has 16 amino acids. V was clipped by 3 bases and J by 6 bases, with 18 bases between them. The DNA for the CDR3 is TGTGCCAGCAGCTTGGAAAACAGGTGGCAGGGCAATGAGCAGTTCTTC. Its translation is CASSLENRWQGNEQFF.

The CDR3: CASSVLGTALNANTGELFF. Here the CDR3 DNA reads TGCGCCAGCAGTGTCCTCGGGACAGCCCTGAACGCGAACACCGGGGAGCTGTTTTTT. The chain has TRBV10-1 and TRBJ2-2; TRBD1 matches 7 bases. Germline assignment: CDR1 WNHNN and CDR2 SYGVQD (reference sequence). Unmatched junction bases numbered 14, after V lost 4 bases and J lost 0 bases. This CDR3 is built from 19 residues.

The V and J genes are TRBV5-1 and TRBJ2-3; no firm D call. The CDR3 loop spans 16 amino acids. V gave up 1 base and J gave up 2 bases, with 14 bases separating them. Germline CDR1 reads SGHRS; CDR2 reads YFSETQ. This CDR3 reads CASSLNIWSPTDTQYF. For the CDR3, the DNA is TGCGCCAGCAGCTTGAACATCTGGAGCCCCACAGATACGCAGTATTTT.

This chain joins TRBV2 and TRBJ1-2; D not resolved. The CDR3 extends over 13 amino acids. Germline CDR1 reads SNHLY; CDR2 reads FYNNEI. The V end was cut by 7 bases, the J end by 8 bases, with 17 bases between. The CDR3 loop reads CASTERAAAGYTF. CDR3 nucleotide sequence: TGTGCCAGCACCGAAAGGGCGGCGGCGGGCTACACCTTC. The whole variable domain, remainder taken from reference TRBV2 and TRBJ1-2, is EPEVTQTPSHQVTQMGQEVILRCVPISNHLYFYWYRQILGQKVEFLVSFYNNEISEKSEIFDDQFSVERPDGSNFTLKIRSTKLEDSAMYFCASTERAAAGYTFGSGTRLTVV.

The DNA for the CDR3 is TGTGCCATCAGCGGTGGAATAGCGGGAGGCTCCTACAATGAGCAGTTCTTC. Its translation: CAISGGIAGGSYNEQFF. The chain links TRBV10-3 to TRBJ2-1; 10 bases align to TRBD2. The CDR3 extends over 17 amino acids. Germline V CDR1 and CDR2: ENHRY, SYGVKD. J was trimmed by 0 bases and V by 6 bases; bases with no gene match: 8.

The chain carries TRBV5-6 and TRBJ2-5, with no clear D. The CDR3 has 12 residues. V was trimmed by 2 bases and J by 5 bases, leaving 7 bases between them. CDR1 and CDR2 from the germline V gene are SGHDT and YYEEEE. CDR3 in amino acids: CASSLISETQYF. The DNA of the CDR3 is TGTGCCAGCAGCTTAATTTCGGAGACCCAGTACTTC.